This TCR beta chain was identified in a study of cytomegalovirus exposure and HLA in healthy donors (TCRdb year 2017). Regarding the study in general: An earlier analysis of approximately 600 of the donors reported 250 to 300 Gb of sequence data and about 100 million unique TCR beta sequences from about 179 million T cells. In a later genetic analysis, genome-wide SNP genotypes for about three fifths of the 666 donors were used, and that subset was treated as a discovery cohort. Among some 400 genotyped donors of the cohort, an average of approximately 240,000 unique TCR beta nucleotide sequences was sequenced per donor, of which 15% to 20% were non-productive. A handful of DR-DQ haplotypes were handled as single units for association and clustering because linkage in the cohort was strong. The study used immunosequencing to profile the T cell repertoires of 670 or so subjects and linked those repertoires to cytomegalovirus serostatus. The number of typed donors differed by locus: roughly 620-640 for A, B, C, DRB1 and DQB1; 500 to 550 for DQA1; 606 for DPA1; and roughly 470 for DPB1. Every repertoire in the discovery cohort had been generated on one and the same sequencing platform. An earlier analysis of 587 of the donors applied high-throughput TCR beta sequencing to assess whether each TCR beta V gene segment acted as functional or pseudogenic. In addition to the first cohort of around 670 subjects, a separate validation cohort of approximately 110 different subjects was used. HLA typing covered class I and class II loci at four-digit resolution. Among the approximately 430 genotyped donors, 75% to 90% belonged to the genetic ancestry cluster associated with self-reported Caucasian donors. Approximately 300 gigabases of sequencing data and 70 million to 95 million unique TCR sequences made up an early release that covered 640 HLA-typed donors. In a later analysis, previously published TCR beta repertoires from roughly 710 donors were re-analyzed and high-resolution HLA genotyping was added so that TCR occurrence patterns could be studied. Donor age, sex, ethnicity and CMV serostatus were compiled together with the repertoire data. To predict cytomegalovirus infection status, the study combined high-throughput TCR immunosequencing, statistical association of individual TCRs with disease status, and machine learning. In the later analysis, no new phenotypic data were used to find candidate immune exposures; instead, reliance was placed on TCR beta sequences and their occurrence across donors. The study aimed to test whether cataloging public T cell receptors could reveal signatures of past pathogen exposure.

The cohort consisted of 600 to 750 healthy bone marrow donors. At the time of sampling, all cohort members were nominally healthy, though unrecorded immune exposures were likely present. The donor was CMV seropositive and was included in the group of 289 seropositive cohort members. A peripheral blood sample was collected from each donor, and TCR beta sequencing was performed on peripheral blood mononuclear cells. The Qiagen DNeasy Blood Extraction Kit was used to extract genomic DNA from the blood cell samples. The CDR1 and CDR2 encoded by the germline V gene (reference sequence) are SEHNR and FQNEAQ. Spanning cysteine to phenylalanine, the CDR3 consists of 15 amino acids. Here the CDR3 DNA is all that survives: 45 bases in frame from base 1. As regards this clone: Its antigen remains undetermined. At one end, the junction sequence differs from germline, possibly due to a read error.

General study outcomes and caveats: An earlier analysis of approximately 500 of the donors showed that most TCR beta V segments appeared in productive rearrangements either about 87% or about 30% of the time, which broadly matched IMGT annotations. The sequencing pipeline was judged likely to have produced a cluster of highly shared sequence variants as a technical artifact. Assigning TCR associations to individual alleles was difficult when HLA alleles, especially DR and DQ, strongly co-occurred. Because counts were too low, some 17 rarely observed V segments, including chromosome 9 orphons, were excluded from the earlier analysis of some 540 of the donors. A later genetic analysis associated a missense DCLRE1C variant with V-gene and J-gene trimming of TCR beta chains, and an independent cohort replicated the association. Only TCR beta chains were sequenced in this cohort, and the absence of alpha or paired-chain data limited detectable features. For the cohort, immune exposure information was limited to CMV serostatus. The authors suggested that the approach could potentially be generalized to other disease states and immunological phenotypes. HLA typing was unavailable for some donors at each locus, so association tests used only the typed subset. While some public TCRs were present in many individuals, most TCR sequences turned up only very rarely across donors. In a later analysis, HLA-associated TCR beta chains showed more clonal expansion and lower generation probabilities than non-associated chains that were equally common. A later analysis found that TCR association rates varied across HLA loci, with DRB1 alleles showing the most associated TCRs and HLA-C alleles the fewest. Because the 87-base-pair reads could not distinguish some IMGT-functional V segments, including TRBV6-2 and TRBV6-3, those segments were excluded. The study listed 150 to 200 TCR beta chains as associated with cytomegalovirus. A further reported finding was that TCR beta sequences accurately predicted the HLA-A and HLA-B alleles for most subjects in the first cohort. Linkage disequilibrium might explain the correlated functional status among segregating V segments, but an unknown experimental factor could not be ruled out. The classifier was reported to diagnose cytomegalovirus status with high specificity and sensitivity in both the original and validation cohorts. A later analysis found that most CMV-associated TCR beta chains appeared HLA-restricted, with HLA associations seemingly driven largely by CMV exposure. Sequencing depth was assumed to be roughly uniform across donors in the presence/absence analyses, though that assumption may not hold. Compared with the 666-donor mean, donors in an Asian-associated ancestry cluster had fewer N-insertions in productive TCRs, according to a later genetic analysis. Three of the identified cytomegalovirus-associated TCR beta chains were confirmed in vitro to be specific for cytomegalovirus antigens. A later analysis associated 16,951 TCR beta sequences with specific HLA alleles at a false discovery rate of 0.05. Several of the top co-occurrence clusters appeared to be linked to parvovirus B19, influenza, CMV and Epstein-Barr virus, according to a later analysis.

Receptor amplification or capture employed the immunoSEQ multiplex PCR assay. For the multiplex PCR, a mixture combining 60 forward primers for TCR Vbeta segments and 13 reverse primers for TCR Jbeta segments was used. The CDR3 region of rearranged TCR beta genes was amplified from genomic DNA with a multiplex PCR assay. On the Illumina HiSeq System, the amplified TCR beta libraries were sequenced as 87-base-pair reads. The authors' pipeline ran thus. A later analysis counted approximately 76 million unique TCR beta chains across the 640 or so repertoires, and some 11 million of these chains were shared by at least two donors. Raw reads were error-corrected and collapsed into unique sequences by a nearest-neighbor algorithm in which closely related sequences were merged to remove PCR and sequencing errors. To assign V, D and J gene segments, CDR3 sequences were aligned to IMGT reference sequences. For a sequence to be retained, a match of at least six nucleotides to both a V gene segment and a J gene segment was required. Rearrangements were classified as productive when the CDR3 lacked stop codons and remained in frame with V and J, and all other rearrangements were classified as non-productive. Following IMGT convention, CDR3 was defined as the stretch from the second conserved V-encoded cysteine up to the conserved J-encoded phenylalanine. The earlier analysis of approximately 500 of the donors excluded sequences that lacked an unambiguous match to a single V gene segment. In an earlier analysis of a few hundred of the donors, V segments were called functional above 56.7% productive rearrangements and were called segregating when the between-donor standard deviation exceeded 5%. A statistical classification framework was built to diagnose cytomegalovirus status from the catalog of TCR beta chain sequences. V and J gene assignment, in a later analysis, came from comparing TCR nucleotide sequences with IMGT/GENE-DB human TR gene sequences. Using the TCRdist pipeline, a later analysis assigned CDR3 sequences along with most-parsimonious VDJ recombination scenarios. In a later analysis, each TCR beta chain was defined by its CDR3 amino acid sequence together with its V-gene family, and reads lacking a unique V-gene family were excluded. In a later analysis, approximately 590 highly shared, low-generation-probability nucleotide sequences were removed to address suspected cross-contamination and a sequencing artifact. In a later analysis, a clonal expansion index was calculated for each public chain from normalized within-repertoire ranks of inferred template counts. A later analysis computed generation probabilities with a VDJ recombination model fitted to out-of-frame rearrangements, and checked the results against IGoR. Hypergeometric tests were used in a later analysis to score TCR-TCR, TCR-HLA and TCR-CMV co-occurrence, with a repertoire-size bias correction applied to the TCR pairs. A later analysis estimated false discovery rates by permuting HLA or CMV assignments 20 times. In a later analysis, co-occurring TCRs were grouped using DBSCAN, with TCRdist sequence similarity added in when clustering inside HLA-allele-positive subsets. Repertoires with fewer than 30,000 or more than 120,000 public chains, plus five repertoires with anomalous nucleotide sharing, were excluded from co-occurrence clustering. Entries here come from immuneACCESS through TCRdb and include only in-frame sequences with V and J called. Some clones fail to appear in such tables; in the studies checked, an unresolved V gene covers under half of the shortfall, and the cause of the remainder is unknown. That table furnishes V, J and clone size, whereas the DNA furnished D and trimming. The sample table records 200,000 to 250,000 clones; roughly 80% of these occur just once. Roughly 5% of the sample is held by the ten biggest clonotypes.

Recombination connected TRBV7-9 to TRBJ1-3, and perhaps TRBD1 as D gene, on 6 matching bases. The sequencing sample was made of PBMCs. The clonotype was recovered from a woman between 35 and 50 years old in good health and CMV-seropositive. The DNA is as follows: TGTTCCAGCAGCCGAACAGGGCTAGGGGGAAACACCATATATTTT. Its translation reads: CSSSRTGLGGNTIYF.